This record covers a single T cell receptor (beta chain). Its antigen is currently unknown. The sample belongs to a study of T cells in Graves' hyperthyroidism and ophthalmopathy. Absent ophthalmopathy progression within 18 months defined stable Graves' hyperthyroidism. It was RNA transcripts that yielded the amplified TCR beta CDR3 regions. HTBI primers were used for first-round RT-PCR of the TCR CDR3. TCRdb reprocessed the multiplex PCR reads via MiXCR and lists one record per CDR3 protein. Of roughly 570,000 distinct CDR3 sequences in the sample, roughly 46% were seen once. In germline, CDR1 is SQVTM, CDR2 ANQGSEA. The CDR3 has 15 residues. After removal of 7 bases from V and 7 bases from J, the junction contained 14 bases not matched to a gene. Notes on the study in general: Blood held most thyroid clonotypes expanded above 0.001 frequency. The authors' 13 V-J model separated ophthalmopathy from stable hyperthyroidism.

Source material: peripheral blood or thyroid tissue (not recorded which). The J gene is TRBJ1-4, the V gene TRBV29-1, with 8 bases identical to TRBD1. This receptor was identified in a woman aged 18-29 years with Graves' hyperthyroidism. In DNA form, the CDR3 reads TGCAGCGCCAAAGGGACAGGTGAATCGCCTGAAAAACTGTTTTTT. Translation gives CSAKGTGESPEKLFF.